This T cell receptor beta chain was observed in a study of OX40 agonist ivuxolimab in advanced cancers. Concerning the study at large: Ivuxolimab, which targeted the costimulatory receptor OX40 (CD134), was an agonistic, fully human IgG2 monoclonal antibody. In the dose-escalation cohort, 65% to 85% of patients were male, and the mean age was 60 years with a range of about 20 to 79. Among the approximately 50 dose-escalation patients, around 19 had hepatocellular carcinoma, approximately 15 melanoma, 9 renal cell carcinoma and 9 head and neck cancer. Partial responses occurred in three dose-escalation patients: two with cutaneous melanoma and one with hepatocellular carcinoma. Intravenous ivuxolimab was administered to patients every 2 weeks at six dose levels: 0.01, 0.1, 0.3, 1.5, 3 and 10 mg/kg. The monotherapy dose-escalation portion (N = 52 patients) of the phase I ivuxolimab trial is reported in the paper. Peripheral TCRbeta sequencing aimed to test whether ivuxolimab altered TCR sequence diversity and caused clonal T-cell expansion. Prior anti-PD-1, anti-PD-L1 or anti-CTLA-4 therapy was permitted, and checkpoint inhibitors had been received by less than 45% of dose-escalation patients.

Details on this clone: This receptor's antigen is unknown. The input lacks base qualities; no much larger clone sits a single base away.

Broader findings and caveats from the paper: After ivuxolimab, more expanded clones were found on average in CD8+ T cells than in CD4+ T cells. Low levels of normalized T-cell clonal expansion were also seen in some patients who did not respond. At doses of 0.1 to 3.0 mg/kg, clonal expansion of both CD4+ and CD8+ blood T cells was observed from baseline to week 6. Which antigens the clonally expanded peripheral T cells were specific for was not determined. In the 0.1-3.0 mg/kg groups, partial responders were among the patients with the lowest normalized peripheral clonal expansion, particularly in CD8+ T cells.

From a lookup of the germline V gene, CDR1 and CDR2 are MGHDK and SYGVNS. At the junction V is shortened by 3 bases and J by 9 bases, with 15 bases in between. From the cysteine up to the phenylalanine, the CDR3 has a length of 15 residues. Only the CDR3 DNA stays, 45 bases, in frame from base 1. The trial excluded patients who had a history of autoimmune disease or who were on systemic immunosuppression. Peripheral blood for TCR sequencing was collected from all dose cohorts at baseline, on cycle 4 day 1, and on cycle 7 day 1. Samples came from an open-label, multicenter, first-in-human phase I dose-escalation trial of ivuxolimab. Adults with locally advanced or metastatic melanoma, renal cell carcinoma, hepatocellular carcinoma or head and neck squamous cell carcinoma were enrolled in the trial. Before TCR sequencing, CD4+ and CD8+ T cells were separately sorted from peripheral blood. Genomic DNA was isolated from the sorted cells so that the TCRbeta CDR3 region could be sequenced. The immunoSEQ Assay was used to sequence the TCRbeta CDR3 regions. TCRdb obtained this table from immuneACCESS and retained in-frame rearrangements with V and J assigned. These tables miss some clones; where compared with another copy, unresolved V genes account for less than half of the shortfall, and the remainder is unexplained. The sample table lists about 73,000 clones, around 86% of them with a count of one. Around 0.7% of the sample is in the top ten clones.

The sequenced sample was CD4+ or CD8+ T cells sorted from blood, obtained in a trial of the OX40 agonist ivuxolimab. This sequence uses TRBV25-1 and TRBJ1-6, with the D gene too uncertain to name. The clonotype comes from an adult with an advanced solid tumor such as melanoma, head and neck, liver or kidney cancer. The CDR3 protein sequence reads: CASSDNKGARSPLHF. The DNA reads as follows: TGTGCCAGCAGTGATAATAAGGGTGCGCGTTCACCCCTCCACTTT. The full variable domain, completed from the reference TRBV25-1 and TRBJ1-6 proteins outside the CDR3, reads EADIYQTPRYLVIGTGKKITLECSQTMGHDKMYWYQQDPGMELHLIHYSYGVNSTEKGDLSSESTVSRIRTEHFPLTLESARPSHTSQYLCASSDNKGARSPLHFGNGTRLTVT.